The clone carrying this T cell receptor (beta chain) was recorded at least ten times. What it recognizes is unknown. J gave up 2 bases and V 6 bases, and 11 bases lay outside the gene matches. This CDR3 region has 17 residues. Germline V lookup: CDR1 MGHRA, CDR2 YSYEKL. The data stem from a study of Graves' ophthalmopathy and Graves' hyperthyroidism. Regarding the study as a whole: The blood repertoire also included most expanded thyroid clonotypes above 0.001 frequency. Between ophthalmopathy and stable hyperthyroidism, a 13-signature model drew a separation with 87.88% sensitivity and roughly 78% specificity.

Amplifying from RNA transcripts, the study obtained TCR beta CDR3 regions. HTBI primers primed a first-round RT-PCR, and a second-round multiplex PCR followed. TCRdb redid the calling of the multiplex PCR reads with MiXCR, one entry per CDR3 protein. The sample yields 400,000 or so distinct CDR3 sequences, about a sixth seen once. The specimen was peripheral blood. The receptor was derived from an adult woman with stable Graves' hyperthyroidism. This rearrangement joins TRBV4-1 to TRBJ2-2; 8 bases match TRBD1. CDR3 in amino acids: CASSQDRVDGNTGELFF. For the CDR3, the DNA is TGCGCCAGCAGTCAGGACAGGGTGGACGGAAACACCGGGGAGCTGTTTTTT.